This T cell receptor (beta chain) was captured by sequencing in a study of shared clonotypes between healthy human individuals. The naive CD8 fraction comprised CD45RO-negative cells positively selected for CCR7 and excluded terminally differentiated effector memory CD45RA+ cells. This was a deep-level run. Measured with immunoSEQ multiplex PCR; TCRdb has only the in-frame clones, and not every one. The sample yields around 1.9 million clones, just over 90% seen once. The J segment lost 4 bases and the V segment lost 5 bases, leaving 11 bases of the junction unmatched. Per the germline V gene, CDR1 is MNHEY and CDR2 is SMNVEV (reference sequence). CDR3 length: 16 residues.

The receptor's source is a man between 18 and 29 years old in good health. Some clones in this sample may be carry-over from other donors' samples. Sequencing was performed on naive CD8+ T cells from PBMCs. V is TRBV27 and J is TRBJ1-5; 7 bases line up with TRBD1. CDR3 DNA sequence: TGTGCCAGCAGTCCTTCCCCCACGGGACAGAATCAGCCCCAGCATTTT. It codes for CASSPSPTGQNQPQHF.